This entry features one T cell receptor beta chain sequence. This entry is derived from a study of technical replicates of blood from several donors. V lost 7 bases and J lost 5, with 14 bases in between. Per the germline V gene, CDR1 is SGHVS and CDR2 is FQNEAQ. The CDR3 totals 13 residues. TCRdb's table, derived via immunoSEQ multiplex PCR, lists solely in-frame clones and lacks some. The sample lists roughly 65,000 clones; approximately 86% were seen once. The origin of this receptor is a human donor in good health. Some clones in this sample may be carry-over from other donors' samples. The sequenced material came from PBMCs. The V gene is TRBV7-8, the J gene TRBJ1-1, with no clear D. The CDR3 spells CASNPGGMTEAFF. The CDR3 nucleotides read TGTGCCAGCAACCCGGGAGGGATGACTGAAGCTTTCTTT.